A single sample gave rise to the 16 T cell receptor beta chains below, sequenced in a study of T cell responses to AZD1222 COVID-19 vaccine. Assay: immunoSEQ multiplex PCR; the TCRdb copy retains only in-frame clones and omits some. The data contain over 65,000 clones, around nine tenths of them singletons. The sequencing here drew on peripheral blood, taken 28 days after the second AZD1222 dose. The receptors come from an adult who received the AZD1222 COVID-19 vaccine.

This chain joins TRBV5-1 and TRBJ1-2, with TRBD1 identical over 7 bases. The junction had 3 bases not matched to a gene; V was cut back by 7 bases and J by 0 bases. This CDR3 has 13 residues. The germline V gene encodes CDR1 SGHRS and CDR2 YFSETQ. The CDR3 loop reads CASRTGPNYGYTF. The CDR3 nucleotides are TGCGCCAGCCGGACAGGCCCTAACTATGGCTACACCTTC.

For this clone: Compared with germline, one end of the junction differs, possibly owing to a read error. The chain carries TRBV2 and TRBJ2-1, with 10 bases lining up with TRBD2. CDR3 length: 18 residues. Germline-derived CDR1 and CDR2 are SNHLY and FYNNEI. Written as DNA, the CDR3 is TGTGCCAGCTGTGAGGTGTCTTCGGCTAGCGGGAGTGGGAATGAGCAGTTCTTC. Translation gives CASCEVSSASGSGNEQFF.

The chain uses TRBV11-2 and TRBJ2-1, with D unresolved. Per germline, CDR1 SGHAT and CDR2 FQNNGV. CDR3 length equals 11 residues. Deletions cut 5 bases from V and 5 bases from J, with 4 bases between. CDR3 DNA: TGTGCCAGCAGCCCCCACAATGAGCAGTTCTTC. It is translated as CASSPHNEQFF.

A single count supports this clone. This rearrangement joins TRBV18 to TRBJ1-3, with D possibly being TRBD1 (5 bases). The CDR3 is made up of 16 amino acids. Germline values: CDR1 KGHSH, CDR2 LQKENI. Deletions cut 3 bases from V and 2 bases from J, with 14 bases between. CDR3 coding DNA: TGTGCCAGCTCACCCGGGACCCCAGGTCCTGGAAACACCATATATTTT. Encoded protein: CASSPGTPGPGNTIYF.

This chain joins TRBV9 and TRBJ2-7; D is possibly TRBD2 (6 bases). V was clipped by 3 bases and J by 5 bases, with 12 bases between them. This CDR3 comprises 13 residues. Germline values: CDR1 SGDLS, CDR2 YYNGEE. CDR3 in DNA: TGTGCCAGCAGCGCGACTAGTTGGCACGAGCAGTACTTC. It codes for CASSATSWHEQYF.

The gene calls are TRBV3-1 (or the pseudogene TRBV3-2) and TRBJ2-1; 15 bases map to TRBD2. Unmatched junction bases numbered 6, after V lost 4 bases and J lost 8 bases. The CDR3 consists of 16 residues. Germline CDR1 reads LGHDT; CDR2 reads YNNKEL (reference sequence). The DNA for the CDR3 is TGTGCCAGCAGCCCACCCGGGACTAGCGGGAGGTATGAGCAGTTCTTC. Amino acid sequence: CASSPPGTSGRYEQFF.

J is TRBJ2-1 and V is TRBV24-1; D perhaps matches TRBD2 (5 bases). Per germline, CDR1 KGHDR and CDR2 SFDVKD. Trimming stripped 5 bases from V and 3 bases from J, with 13 bases between. The CDR3 totals 15 residues. In DNA form, the CDR3 reads TGTGCCACCAGTGCCCGTAGCGCGAGCTACAATGAGCAGTTCTTC. Its protein product is CATSARSASYNEQFF.

This chain connects TRBV12-3 or TRBV12-4 to TRBJ1-6; a possible D gene is TRBD1 (6 bases). V was shortened by 7 bases and J by 10 bases, with 14 bases between the two germline ends. The CDR3 extends over 13 amino acids. The CDR3 coding sequence is TGTGCCAGCAAAAGGGACATTCGGTCACCCCTCCACTTT. Translating it yields CASKRDIRSPLHF.

The chain recombines TRBV19 with TRBJ2-5, with 9 bases identical to TRBD1. This CDR3 contains 16 residues. Per germline, CDR1 LNHDA and CDR2 SQIVND (reference sequence). The V segment lost 5 bases and the J segment 5 bases; nucleotides outside the gene matches: 12. In DNA form, the CDR3 reads TGTGCCAGTAGTTACGCGCCGGGACAGGGAAGCGAGACCCAGTACTTC. Amino acid sequence: CASSYAPGQGSETQYF.

The V call is TRBV6-4, the J call TRBJ2-3; 7 bases align to TRBD1. Trimming removed 5 bases from V and 7 bases from J; junction bases left unmatched: 6. Germline CDR1 MRHNA, CDR2 SNTAGT. The CDR3 contains 13 residues. The CDR3 nucleotides read TGTGCCAGCAGTAAACTACAGGGGAATACGCAGTATTTT. Its protein product is CASSKLQGNTQYF.

V usage is TRBV5-6 and J usage is TRBJ1-4; D gene uncertain. The CDR3 is 14 residues long. Germline V gene lookup returns CDR1 SGHDT and CDR2 YYEEEE. The V end was cut by 5 bases, the J end by 2 bases, with 10 bases between. This CDR3 is CASSKTITNEKLFF. CDR3 DNA: TGTGCCAGCAGTAAAACAATTACTAATGAAAAACTGTTTTTT.

The rearrangement links TRBV2 to TRBJ2-2; 9 nucleotides match TRBD1. The CDR3 spans 14 residues. With V trimmed by 8 bases and J by 5 bases, 6 bases remained unmatched. Germline-derived CDR1 and CDR2 are SNHLY and FYNNEI. CDR3 region: CASGTGSRTGELFF. CDR3 DNA: TGTGCCAGCGGGACAGGGTCCAGGACCGGGGAGCTGTTTTTT.

This clone was found a few times. This chain connects TRBV5-4 to TRBJ1-1, with 8 bases aligning to TRBD1. Germline V gene sequence: CDR1 SGHNT, CDR2 YYREEE (reference sequence). The V gene end was trimmed by 5 bases and the J gene end by 0 bases; junction bases not matched to a gene: 9. The CDR3 loop spans 16 amino acids. Here the CDR3 reads CASRVQGASLNTEAFF. In DNA form, the CDR3 reads TGTGCCAGCAGGGTCCAGGGGGCGTCGTTGAACACTGAAGCTTTCTTT.

This clone appeared a single time. The chain couples TRBV7-8 to TRBJ1-2; TRBD1 might be the D (5 bases). The CDR3 is made up of 13 amino acids. V was trimmed by 5 bases and J by 4 bases, leaving 11 bases between them. The germline V gene encodes CDR1 SGHVS and CDR2 FQNEAQ. The CDR3: CASSLGTRYGYTF. CDR3 DNA sequence: TGTGCCAGCAGCCTAGGGACGCGCTATGGCTACACCTTC. The full variable domain, its missing parts supplied by reference TRBV7-8 and TRBJ1-2, is GAGVSQSPRYKVAKRGQDVALRCDPISGHVSLFWYQQALGQGPEFLTYFQNEAQLDKSGLPSDRFFAERPEGSVSTLKIQRTQQEDSAVYLCASSLGTRYGYTFGSGTRLTVV.

The rearrangement uses TRBV14 and TRBJ1-6; D gene ambiguous. This CDR3 contains 13 residues. Per the germline V gene, CDR1 is SGHDN and CDR2 is FVKESK. Trimming cost V 4 bases and J 7 bases, with 8 bases left between them. CDR3 DNA: TGTGCCAGCAGCCCCCTTCCCAATTCACCCCTCCACTTT. Its translation: CASSPLPNSPLHF.

This clone came up once. V usage is TRBV5-4 and J usage is TRBJ2-7; 7 bases agree with TRBD2. This CDR3 contains 16 residues. Germline CDR1 is SGHNT and CDR2 is YYREEE (reference sequence). V lost 4 bases, J lost 0 bases, and 10 bases stayed unmatched. CDR3 bases: TGTGCCAGCAGCCCGTGGGTTCGGGAGGACTCCTACGAGCAGTACTTC. This encodes CASSPWVREDSYEQYF.